Following are 8 T cell receptor beta chains from one sample sequenced in a study of blood T cell repertoires in COVID-19. Profiled with immunoSEQ multiplex PCR; TCRdb holds only in-frame clones, not every one. Of almost 70,000 clones in the sample, 79% were seen once. The sequenced sample was peripheral blood. All receptors come from a man in his 60s with acute or convalescent COVID-19.

The chain employs TRBV5-1 and TRBJ1-2; no clear D gene. CDR3 length: 14 residues. Trimming cost V 0 bases and J 0 bases, with 6 bases left between them. Germline V gene sequence: CDR1 SGHRS, CDR2 YFSETQ. CDR3 bases: TGCGCCAGCAGCTTGGCCGTTCCTAACTATGGCTACACCTTC. Its protein product is CASSLAVPNYGYTF.

This clone was observed a single time. V usage is TRBV6-5 and J usage is TRBJ1-2; the D gene is possibly TRBD1 (5 bases). CDR1 and CDR2 (germline): MNHEY, SVGAGI. The CDR3 extends over 12 amino acids. Trimming shortened V by 8 bases and J by 2 bases, and 9 bases separated the two germline ends. Here the CDR3 reads CASLQGNYGYTF. CDR3 in DNA: TGTGCCAGCTTGCAGGGCAACTATGGCTACACCTTC.

This chain joins TRBV2 and TRBJ1-5; D possibly corresponds to TRBD1 (5 bases). Germline loops: CDR1 SNHLY, CDR2 FYNNEI. V lost 6 bases to trimming and J lost 0 bases, with 9 bases between them. This CDR3 comprises 14 residues. CDR3 in amino acids: CASRRTYSNQPQHF. As DNA, the CDR3 is TGTGCCAGCAGGCGGACATATAGCAATCAGCCCCAGCATTTT.

The rearrangement links TRBV7-2 to TRBJ2-7; no reliable D call. The CDR3 consists of 14 residues. Germline V gene sequence: CDR1 SGHTA, CDR2 FQGNSA. V was pared by 5 bases and J by 6 bases, with 17 bases between. CDR3 protein: CASSLNYKVGEQYF. CDR3 DNA: TGTGCCAGCAGCCTAAACTACAAAGTCGGCGAGCAGTACTTC.

This chain links TRBV4-3 with TRBJ2-7, with 8 bases matching TRBD1. The V segment lost 2 bases and the J segment 6 bases; nucleotides outside the gene matches: 9. This CDR3 comprises 15 residues. Germline CDR1 reads LGHNA; CDR2 reads YSLEER. The CDR3 sequence: CASSQSGQGAPEQYF. The CDR3 DNA is TGCGCCAGCAGCCAATCAGGACAGGGAGCTCCCGAGCAGTACTTC.

The chain has TRBV19 and TRBJ2-7; D is possibly TRBD2 (7 bases). The CDR3 totals 14 residues. CDR1 is LNHDA, CDR2 SQIVND, per germline (reference sequence). V was cut by 8 bases and J by 1 base, with 15 bases left in between. Here the CDR3 reads CASGSRGLSYEQYF. The CDR3 bases are TGTGCCAGTGGCTCGCGGGGGCTTTCCTACGAGCAGTACTTC.

V gene TRBV7-2 combines with J gene TRBJ2-5; D may be TRBD2 (6 bases). The germline V gene has CDR1 SGHTA and CDR2 FQGNSA. The CDR3 runs to 16 residues. V gave up 7 bases and J gave up 3 bases, with 21 bases separating them. CDR3 DNA sequence: TGTGCCAGCACGACGGTGAGGGGCACGGGGGAAGAGACCCAGTACTTC. It translates to CASTTVRGTGEETQYF.

The J gene is TRBJ1-6, the V gene TRBV21-1. TRBV21-1 is annotated as a pseudogene. The CDR3 has 16 amino acids. CDR3 protein: CASKIRGGAGNSPLHF. CDR3 in DNA: TGTGCCAGCAAAATACGTGGGGGGGCGGGTAATTCACCCCTCCACTTT.